These 10 T cell receptor beta chains were all obtained from the same sample, sequenced in a study of tumor-infiltrating lymphocytes in oesophageal squamous cell carcinoma. TCRdb used MiXCR to reprocess the PCR reads, holding one entry per CDR3 protein. The sample shows about 25,000 distinct CDR3 sequences, 38% of them seen only once. Sequenced input: esophageal tumor tissue. Source of these receptors: a male donor with esophageal squamous cell carcinoma.

The sample holds a few counts of this clonotype. Here the CDR3 reads CASSSIGETQYF. In nucleotides, the CDR3 is TGTGCCAGCAGCTCCATCGGGGAGACCCAGTACTTC. The J gene is TRBJ2-5, the V gene TRBV7-3; D gene uncertain. CDR1 and CDR2 (germline): SGHTA, FQGTGA. Between the trimmed V and J ends, which lost 4 bases and 5 bases, there was a span of 8 bases. The CDR3 sequence is 12 residues long.

Only a few counts were recorded for this clonotype. The gene calls are TRBV12-3 or TRBV12-4 and TRBJ2-1; the D gene is possibly TRBD2 (5 bases). The CDR3 runs to 15 residues. Trimming removed 2 bases at V and 0 bases at J, with 8 bases between. The CDR3 here is CASSLMGSSYNEQFF. The CDR3 DNA follows: TGTGCCAGCAGTTTAATGGGGAGCTCCTACAATGAGCAGTTCTTC.

On this clonotype: As the CDR3 is not closed by the conserved phenylalanine or tryptophan, this likely results from a read error. Because the CDR3's place on the DNA is in doubt, the DNA is left out and the CDR3 is given as listed by TCRdb. This CDR3 is CASSPAEPGYGYTFGA. The chain recombines TRBV28 with TRBJ2-6; TRBD1 was called by the table and not checked on the DNA. Germline CDR1 is MDHEN and CDR2 is SYDVKM. Termini included, the CDR3 measures 16 amino acids.

This clonotype was seen at least ten times. The chain employs TRBV5-4 and TRBJ2-5; a possible D gene is TRBD1 (6 bases). Germline V gene lookup returns CDR1 SGHNT and CDR2 YYREEE (reference sequence). The CDR3 loop spans 15 amino acids. Trimming removed 0 bases from V and 4 bases from J, with 13 bases in between. The CDR3 DNA reads as TGTGCCAGCAGCTTGGAGCTAGGGGGTCGAGAGACCCAGTACTTC. It yields the protein CASSLELGGRETQYF.

The chain uses TRBV7-6 and TRBJ2-5; 10 nucleotides match TRBD1. From germline, CDR1 is SGHVS and CDR2 FNYEAQ. The CDR3 is made up of 15 amino acids. V lost 3 bases and J lost 0; bases outside the gene matches: 1. The CDR3 nucleotides are TGTGCCAGCAGCTTGGGGACAGGGGACCAAGAGACCCAGTACTTC. Translating it yields CASSLGTGDQETQYF.

In this sample, this clonotype turned up many times. The V call is TRBV7-3, the J call TRBJ2-3; D perhaps matches TRBD2 (5 bases). Trimming took off 2 bases at V and 14 bases at J, with 29 bases between the two ends. The length of the CDR3 is 17 residues. Germline V lookup: CDR1 SGHTA, CDR2 FQGTGA. The DNA for the CDR3 is TGTGCCAGCAGCTTATCGGGGTTTAGCTCGAACACCGGGGAGCTGTATTTT. Protein sequence: CASSLSGFSSNTGELYF.

This clonotype was recorded many times. V gene TRBV19 combines with J gene TRBJ2-3; D unresolved. The V gene lost 4 bases and the J gene lost 7 bases, with 12 bases spanning the gap. The germline V gene encodes CDR1 LNHDA and CDR2 SQIVND (reference sequence). CDR3 length: 13 residues. The CDR3 DNA is TGTGCCAGTAGTAGGCCGGAGACCTATACGCAGTATTTT. Translating it yields CASSRPETYTQYF.

This chain links TRBV7-2 with TRBJ2-1; no definite D call. The CDR3 extends over 14 amino acids. CDR1 and CDR2 (germline): SGHTA, FQGNSA. V lost 1 base, J lost 4 bases, and 8 bases lay in between. The CDR3 sequence: CASSLEQIYNEQFF. The DNA for the CDR3 is TGTGCCAGCAGCTTAGAACAGATATACAATGAGCAGTTCTTC. Using reference TRBV7-2 and TRBJ2-1 for the parts outside the CDR3, the full variable domain is GAGVSQSPSNKVTEKGKDVELRCDPISGHTALYWYRQSLGQGLEFLIYFQGNSAPDKSGLPSDRFSAERTGGSVSTLTIQRTQQEDSAVYLCASSLEQIYNEQFFGPGTRLTVL.

The chain carries TRBV18 and TRBJ2-7; a weak D match, TRBD2 (6 bases). The closer fit of TRBJ2-1 to the DNA end suggests the J call may be wrong. The CDR3 sequence is 14 residues long. The germline V gene encodes CDR1 KGHSH and CDR2 LQKENI. CDR3 sequence (DNA): TGTGCCAGCTCACCACCGCGGGGCGACAATGAGCAGTTCTTC. Its translation is CASSPPRGDNEQFF.

The rearrangement uses TRBV7-2 and TRBJ2-4; D possibly corresponds to TRBD2 (6 bases). The J call may be faulty, since TRBJ2-7 better matches the DNA end. This CDR3 comprises 12 residues. From germline, CDR1 is SGHTA and CDR2 FQGNSA. The CDR3 region is CASSLLGGEQYF. The DNA for the CDR3 is TGTGCCAGCAGCTTATTGGGGGGCGAGCAGTACTTC.